This T cell receptor beta chain came from a study of T cells in Graves' hyperthyroidism and ophthalmopathy. Study-level findings and limits: Prediction of ophthalmopathy progression came a median roughly 6.7 months pre-onset.

This clonotype was counted at least ten times. Its antigen is still unknown. PBMCs came from over 8.5 ml fresh peripheral blood. TCR beta CDR3 sequences were amplified from RNA transcripts. Researchers ran a first-round RT-PCR on the TCR CDR3 using the HTBI primer set. MiXCR, applied by TCRdb to the multiplex PCR reads, yields one record per CDR3 protein. The repertoire holds about 480,000 distinct CDR3 sequences, about 15% seen once, with around 17% in the top ten. The source of this sequence is a woman between 18 and 29 years old with Graves' hyperthyroidism. Sequencing was carried out using blood.

CDR3 bases: TGTGCCAGCAGTAAACTCCGGGACTCCTACGAGCAGTACTTC. This codes for CASSKLRDSYEQYF. The chain carries TRBV27 and TRBJ2-7; maybe TRBD2 (5 bases). This CDR3 contains 14 residues. Germline CDR1 reads MNHEY; CDR2 reads SMNVEV (reference sequence). Trimming pared 5 bases from V and 0 bases from J, leaving 11 bases between.